Here is one TCR beta chain with its context. Its binding antigen is unknown. Base-call qualities are not available, and no considerably larger clone is one nucleotide away. V and J are truncated by 0 bases and 3 bases respectively, leaving an intervening sequence of 5 bases. CDR1 and CDR2 were assigned from the germline V gene (reference sequence) as MNHEY and SMNVEV. The CDR3 covers 13 residues, taking in both the cysteine and the phenylalanine. Only the CDR3 part of the read is kept: 39 bases, read in frame from the first base. The time point label, read with the paper, signifies: cells obtained before transplantation from donor or recipient. CD3+CD4+ and CD3+CD8+ populations were FACS-sorted from unstimulated pre-transplant donor and recipient cells taken from spleen or lymph nodes. The sample originates from a study of graft-versus-host responses after intestinal transplantation (dated by TCRdb to 2020 to 2023). Looking at the study overall: Multivisceral, liver-intestinal, or isolated intestinal transplants were received by the recipients. Anti-thymocyte globulin induction was given to all recipients, followed by maintenance tacrolimus and steroids for approximately three years. After intestinal transplantation, graft-versus-host and host-versus-graft alloreactive T cell clones in the graft, circulation and bone marrow were tracked using bulk TCR-beta CDR3 sequencing. Alloreactive clones were identified by sequencing pre-transplant mixed lymphocyte reaction products and comparing them with unstimulated pre-transplant donor and recipient T cells. A cohort of fewer than 25 intestinal transplant recipients, including one retransplant, was enrolled, and a few patients lacking pretransplant specimens were excluded. Donor T cell macrochimerism was defined as a peak of at least 4% donor T cells among recipient peripheral blood mononuclear cells. Instead of going to the commercial service, samples from a few later patients were sequenced in-house on an Illumina MiSeq and processed with MiXCR.

Broader findings and caveats from the paper: The relatively low number and heterogeneity of intestinal transplant patients limited the conclusions. In patients with donor T cell macrochimerism, the allografts had high GvH to HvG T cell clonal ratios. GvH clones turned up in recipient bone marrow, with some appearing earlier in ileal mucosa or blood, a pattern consistent with an intestinal mucosal origin. Peak levels of circulating GvH clones were associated with declines in HvG clones early after transplant.

Libraries were built with the immunoSEQ multiplex PCR assay. For most patients, genomic DNA was isolated with the Qiagen DNeasy Blood and Tissue Kit and shipped frozen to Adaptive Biotechnologies for TCR sequencing. For most patients, high-throughput TCR-beta CDR3 sequencing of genomic DNA was performed by Adaptive Biotechnologies. The authors processed their data as follows. TCR sequencing data were retrieved from Adaptive's ImmunoSEQ software for more than 15 patients, whereas three other patients were processed with MiXCR and VDJtools. CD4 versus CD8 sorting errors were corrected by removing sequences found in both subsets at a frequency ratio below 5:1. Because the origin of CDR3 nucleotide sequences shared between donor and recipient could not be assigned, those sequences were removed. To be classed as alloreactive, a clone needed at least 2-fold expansion over unstimulated cells and a minimum CFSE-low frequency of 0.002% (template counts) or 0.001% (read counts). A clone was considered mappable if detected in the sequenced pre-transplant spleen, lymph node, or MLR CFSE-low populations of the donor or recipient. Cumulative frequency of alloreactive clones was calculated as a percentage of all sequences weighted by copy number. What TCRdb holds here is the immuneACCESS table cut down to in-frame rearrangements. Part of the clones is not present; checked against another copy, under half of the missing clones reflect an unresolved V gene, and the others are unexplained. V and J calls and clone size are given by that table; D and trimming were obtained from the DNA. Across this sample there are 75,000 to 100,000 clones, with 75% to 90% seen only once. The top ten clonotypes cover about 17% of the sample.

Recombination connected TRBV27 to TRBJ2-5; a tentative D call is TRBD2 (5 bases match). This specimen was unstimulated CD8+ T cells sorted from spleen or lymph node cells, taken before intestinal transplant. This clonotype originated in a human donor who received an intestinal transplant. The DNA sequence reads TGTGCCAGCAGTTTATCCGGGGAAGAGACCCAGTACTTC. Translated, this gives CASSLSGEETQYF.